A single sample is the source of the 18 T cell receptor beta chains below, sequenced in a study of cytomegalovirus exposure and HLA in healthy donors. The PCR had 60 Vbeta and 13 Jbeta primers. TCRdb's table, derived via immunoSEQ multiplex PCR, lists solely in-frame clones and lacks some. The sample lists 55,000 to 70,000 clones; about 73% were seen once. Source material: PBMCs. The receptors derive from a woman aged 60-70 years in good health and CMV-seropositive.

The chain uses TRBV11-2 and TRBJ1-4; 9 nucleotides line up with TRBD1. The germline V gene encodes CDR1 SGHAT and CDR2 FQNNGV. V was clipped by 6 bases and J by 7 bases; unmatched bases: 6. The CDR3 is 14 amino acids. The CDR3 nucleotides are TGTGCCAGCAGGAAAGACAGGGGGGGTGAAAAACTGTTTTTT. It encodes CASRKDRGGEKLFF.

The chain joins TRBV5-1 to TRBJ2-7; D is possibly TRBD1 (6 bases). Germline CDR1 is SGHRS and CDR2 is YFSETQ. The CDR3 loop spans 15 amino acids. V was cut by 0 bases and J by 3 bases, with 13 bases left in between. CDR3 sequence reads: CASSLGTGLNYEQYF. DNA of the CDR3: TGCGCCAGCAGCTTGGGAACAGGGTTGAACTACGAGCAGTACTTC. Looking up the rest from reference TRBV5-1 and TRBJ2-7 gives the full variable domain: KAGVTQTPRYLIKTRGQQVTLSCSPISGHRSVSWYQQTPGQGLQFLFEYFSETQRNKGNFPGRFSGRQFSNSRSEMNVSTLELGDSALYLCASSLGTGLNYEQYFGPGTRLTVT.

The rearrangement uses TRBV6-1 and TRBJ1-5, with TRBD1 identical over 8 bases. This CDR3 contains 14 residues. Germline V CDR1 and CDR2: MNHNS, SASEGT. V dropped 3 bases and J dropped 10; count of bases not matched to a gene: 8. The CDR3 DNA reads TGTGCCAGCAGTGATATCGACAGGGGTGTTCCCCAGCATTTT. Encoded protein: CASSDIDRGVPQHF.

The rearrangement uses TRBV27 and TRBJ1-5; 9 positions match TRBD1. J lost 0 bases, V lost 8 bases, and 5 bases had no gene match. The CDR3 extends over 15 amino acids. CDR1 is MNHEY, CDR2 SMNVEV, per germline (reference sequence). The CDR3, as DNA: TGTGCCAGCCGGGACAGGGCGAATAGCAATCAGCCCCAGCATTTT. This gives the protein CASRDRANSNQPQHF.

The V and J genes are TRBV2 and TRBJ1-2; D is perhaps TRBD1 (6 bases). Trimming pared 0 bases from V and 6 bases from J, leaving 11 bases between. From germline, CDR1 is SNHLY and CDR2 FYNNEI. The CDR3 loop spans 14 amino acids. The CDR3 bases are TGTGCCAGCAGTGAAGCATGGGGGGGCCATGGCTACACCTTC. This translates into CASSEAWGGHGYTF.

The chain is built from TRBV19 and TRBJ1-5; TRBD1 might be the D (5 bases). Germline V gene sequence: CDR1 LNHDA, CDR2 SQIVND (reference sequence). V was trimmed by 5 bases and J by 1 base, leaving 18 bases between them. This CDR3 is built from 17 residues. The CDR3: CASSPRTHQASNQPQHF. The CDR3 DNA sequence: TGTGCCAGTAGTCCCAGGACACACCAGGCCAGCAATCAGCCCCAGCATTTT.

In this sample, this clone turned up once. The rearrangement links TRBV2 to TRBJ1-2; D is ambiguous. Per the germline V gene, CDR1 is SNHLY and CDR2 is FYNNEI. Between the trimmed V and J ends, which lost 2 bases and 1 base, there was a span of 5 bases. The CDR3 is 13 residues long. CDR3: CASSERSNYGYTF. CDR3 in DNA: TGTGCCAGCAGTGAACGGAGTAACTATGGCTACACCTTC. The full variable domain, its missing parts supplied by reference TRBV2 and TRBJ1-2, is EPEVTQTPSHQVTQMGQEVILRCVPISNHLYFYWYRQILGQKVEFLVSFYNNEISEKSEIFDDQFSVERPDGSNFTLKIRSTKLEDSAMYFCASSERSNYGYTFGSGTRLTVV.

The genes are TRBV5-6 and TRBJ2-2; a possible D gene is TRBD2 (5 bases). Trimming left V 4 bases short and J 1 base short, with 11 bases between. The CDR3 is 15 amino acids. The V gene's germline CDR1 is SGHDT and CDR2 YYEEEE. CDR3: CASSEDSLNTGELFF. The CDR3 DNA reads TGTGCCAGCAGCGAGGACTCTCTGAACACCGGGGAGCTGTTTTTT.

The rearrangement uses TRBV6-1 and TRBJ1-5; TRBD1 might be the D (5 bases). Trimming stripped 6 bases from V and 6 bases from J, with 15 bases between. The CDR3 has 14 amino acids. CDR1 is MNHNS and CDR2 is SASEGT in the germline V gene. As DNA, the CDR3 is TGTGCCAGCAGCAAAACGGGGGTTCCTCAGCCCCAGCATTTT. Encoded protein: CASSKTGVPQPQHF.

This chain joins TRBV25-1 and TRBJ1-1; possibly TRBD1 for D (6 bases). Trimming cost V 8 bases and J 0 bases, with 13 bases left between them. CDR1 is MGHDK and CDR2 is SYGVNS in the germline V gene. The CDR3 is made up of 14 amino acids. Here the CDR3 reads CASSFDRLNTEAFF. CDR3 nucleotide sequence: TGTGCCAGCTCATTCGACAGGTTGAACACTGAAGCTTTCTTT. Full variable domain (outside the CDR3, taken from reference TRBV25-1 and TRBJ1-1): EADIYQTPRYLVIGTGKKITLECSQTMGHDKMYWYQQDPGMELHLIHYSYGVNSTEKGDLSSESTVSRIRTEHFPLTLESARPSHTSQYLCASSFDRLNTEAFFGQGTRLTVV.

The V and J genes are TRBV30 and TRBJ2-3; 7 bases are a match to TRBD1. Germline V gene sequence: CDR1 GTSNPN, CDR2 SVGIG (reference sequence). V gave up 3 bases and J gave up 6 bases; unmatched junction bases: 12. The CDR3 contains 15 residues. This CDR3 reads CAWRRQGLGGDTQYF. CDR3 coding DNA: TGTGCCTGGAGGAGACAGGGCCTTGGGGGCGATACGCAGTATTTT.

The chain joins TRBV9 to TRBJ1-5; D gene uncertain. Between the trimmed V and J ends, which lost 7 bases and 8 bases, there was a span of 4 bases. This CDR3 region has 9 residues. Germline V gene lookup returns CDR1 SGDLS and CDR2 YYNGEE. The CDR3 reads CASREPQHF. The CDR3 DNA is TGTGCCAGCCGTGAGCCCCAGCATTTT.

The chain combines TRBV27 with TRBJ2-3, with 8 bases lining up with TRBD2. V lost 9 bases to trimming and J lost 2 bases; unmatched junction nucleotides: 13. Germline V gene data show CDR1 as MNHEY and CDR2 as SMNVEV (reference sequence). This CDR3 is 16 amino acids long. The CDR3 DNA reads as TGTGCCAGTCGCGCCAGGGGACTAGGGATCACAGATACGCAGTATTTT. It is translated as CASRARGLGITDTQYF.

Points on this clone: The CDR3 ends on some other residue instead of the conserved phenylalanine or tryptophan, so this is likely a read error. CDR3 nucleotides: TGCAGCGGGCGGGAGGGCAGAGAGCTCGATGGCTACACCGTC. It is translated as CSGREGRELDGYTV. The chain combines TRBV29-1 with TRBJ1-2; D remains ambiguous. The V gene lost 7 bases and the J gene lost 6 bases, with 21 bases spanning the gap. This CDR3 contains 14 residues. The V gene's germline CDR1 is SQVTM and CDR2 ANQGSEA.

This clone was detected a few times. The genes are TRBV2 and TRBJ2-1, with 10 positions matching TRBD1. Germline V lookup: CDR1 SNHLY, CDR2 FYNNEI. Trimming at V came to 4 bases and at J to 4 bases, leaving 7 bases not matched to a gene. The CDR3 has 16 amino acids. The CDR3 region has the DNA TGTGCCAGCAGTGGGGGGGACAGGGGACTATACAATGAGCAGTTCTTC. Residues: CASSGGDRGLYNEQFF.

The chain combines TRBV7-6 with TRBJ1-1; 9 positions match TRBD1. The trim removed 5 bases at V and 10 bases at J, leaving 5 bases unmatched. This CDR3 has 12 residues. CDR1 is SGHVS and CDR2 is FNYEAQ in the germline V gene. CDR3 sequence: CASSPWTGAAFF. CDR3 nucleotide sequence: TGTGCCAGCAGCCCTTGGACAGGGGCAGCTTTCTTT.

A few counts support this clone. V is TRBV11-2 and J is TRBJ1-1; weak D call: TRBD1 (5 bases). The germline V gene has CDR1 SGHAT and CDR2 FQNNGV. The V end lost 3 bases, the J end lost 3 bases, and 17 bases lay between the germline ends. The CDR3 runs to 16 residues. The CDR3 bases are TGTGCCAGCAGCTTGGCCCCCGGCGGAGGGGACACTGAAGCTTTCTTT. Residues: CASSLAPGGGDTEAFF.

The chain carries TRBV10-3 and TRBJ1-1; TRBD1 matches at 7 bases. The J segment lost 1 base and the V segment lost 6 bases, leaving 2 bases of the junction unmatched. This CDR3 has 13 amino acids. The germline gives CDR1 ENHRY, CDR2 SYGVKD. Here the CDR3 reads CAIRQGSNTEAFF. CDR3 sequence (DNA): TGTGCCATCAGACAGGGGTCGAACACTGAAGCTTTCTTT.